The source of this TCR beta chain is a study of CD8 T cells in Susac syndrome. General study results and limits: Regarding the TCR sequencing and HLA analysis, the study admitted that a relatively small number of individuals were involved.

The CDR3 extends over 15 amino acids. Germline trimming cut 6 bases from V and 7 bases from J; bases unmatched to any gene: 12. In its sample, this clonotype was seen once. Its antigen remains unidentified. RNA, at about 0.45 to 1 ug, was reverse transcribed with random hexamers. Across 54 Vbeta and 13 Jbeta, TCR beta CDR3 was amplified with immunoSEQ multiplex PCR. TCRdb processed the immunoSEQ multiplex PCR reads anew with MiXCR; each CDR3 protein has one entry. The data contain about 120,000 distinct CDR3 sequences, just under 95% of them singletons. The V call is TRBV12-3 or TRBV12-4, the J call TRBJ1-2; 9 nucleotides match TRBD1. The clonotype comes from a human donor with Susac syndrome. Sample: CD8+ T cells from PBMCs. The CDR3 is CASRQPGQGIFGYTF. For the CDR3, the DNA is TGTGCCAGCAGACAACCGGGACAGGGTATTTTTGGCTACACCTTC.